This T cell receptor (beta chain) emerged from a study of CD8+ T cells in alopecia areata. V was clipped by 3 bases and J by 3 bases; unmatched bases: 8. The germline gives CDR1 SGHRS, CDR2 YFSETQ. The CDR3 runs 16 residues. As concerns this clone: As yet, its antigen is unknown.

Documented treatment: oral pan-JAK inhibitor, 5-10 mg twice daily. Study conclusions and caveats: Tofacitinib produced a significant decrease in scalp clonality and in expanded CD8+ clones among the top 100.

RNA extraction was followed by reverse transcription into cDNA, which acted as the sequencing template. Some clones are missing from TCRdb's copy, which holds only in-frame ones; the method was immunoSEQ multiplex PCR. The sample has approximately 110,000 clones; roughly three fifths are singletons. Specimen: CD4+ T cells sorted from blood, collected at week 24, from a patient treated with tofacitinib. This sequence was found in a human donor with alopecia areata. The chain recombines TRBV5-1 with TRBJ2-5; the match to TRBD2 covers 10 bases. For the CDR3, the DNA is TGCGCCAGCAGCTCCCCGGGGCTAGCGGGGGAAGAGACCCAGTACTTC. This codes for CASSSPGLAGEETQYF.